This T cell receptor beta chain derives from a study of shared clonotypes between healthy human individuals. The CDR3 covers 15 residues. V dropped 2 bases and J dropped 7 bases, with 18 bases sitting between them. Data came from immunoSEQ multiplex PCR; TCRdb stores just in-frame clones and leaves some out. The data hold 2 million to 2.5 million clones, with 93% observed a single time. Material for sequencing was naive CD4+ T cells from PBMCs. The subset: CD45RA+ positively selected. This clonotype originated in a young man in good health. Some clones in this sample may be carry-over from other donors' samples. J is TRBJ1-2 and V is TRBV5-3; D uncertain. TRBV5-3 is labeled an ORF, and its function is uncertain. In DNA form, the CDR3 reads TGTGCCAGAAGCTTTGGCAGCCCGGGCCCGCCTGGCTACACCTTC. Translating gives CARSFGSPGPPGYTF.